Below are 26 T cell receptor beta chains sequenced from a single sample in a study of human T cells and chemical hapten exposure. TCRdb reprocessed the RACE reads via MiXCR and lists one record per CDR3 protein. The top ten hold roughly 8.2% of the sample, which has a few hundred thousand distinct CDR3 sequences, 5.5% seen once. The sample's time point: pre-sensitization, week 0. This sample's treatment: therapeutic diphenylcyclopropenone sensitization with weekly scalp DPC. This material consisted of whole blood, taken in connection with sensitization to the hapten diphenylcyclopropenone (DPC). These receptors all come from a woman aged 18 to 35 with alopecia areata. Some clones in this sample may be carry-over from other donors' samples.

The chain has TRBV29-1 and TRBJ2-1, with D perhaps TRBD1 or TRBD2 (7 bases each). Germline CDR1 and CDR2: SQVTM and ANQGSEA. The CDR3 is made up of 15 amino acids. Between the trimmed V and J ends, which lost 7 bases and 3 bases, there was a span of 19 bases. The CDR3 nucleotides are TGCAGCGGGGGGGGCCGACAGGGTAACTACAATGAGCAGTTCTTC. This sequence encodes CSGGGRQGNYNEQFF.

This clonotype was seen ten or more times. The chain joins TRBV2 to TRBJ2-1; 8 bases are shared with TRBD1. The CDR3 spans 15 residues. Trimming cost V 3 bases and J 7 bases; bases outside gene matches: 8. Per the germline V gene, CDR1 is SNHLY and CDR2 is FYNNEI. The CDR3 loop reads CASSEDRAWENEQFF. The CDR3 nucleotides are TGTGCCAGCAGTGAGGACAGGGCTTGGGAAAATGAGCAGTTCTTC.

This clonotype showed up just a few times. The CDR3 is CASSYPQGDEQFF. CDR3 bases: TGTGCCAGCAGTTACCCCCAGGGGGATGAGCAGTTCTTC. The chain couples TRBV6-5 to TRBJ2-1; TRBD1 matches at 7 bases. Germline-derived CDR1 and CDR2 are MNHEY and SVGAGI. The trim removed 2 bases at V and 8 bases at J, leaving 3 bases unmatched. CDR3 length: 13 amino acids.

This clonotype was picked up many times. This chain links TRBV4-1 with TRBJ1-2, with D hard to call. This CDR3 contains 14 residues. Trimming took off 0 bases at V and 4 bases at J, with 9 bases between the two ends. Germline CDR1 and CDR2: MGHRA and YSYEKL. CDR3 region: CASSQDPLGYGYTF. CDR3 DNA: TGCGCCAGCAGCCAAGATCCTCTAGGCTATGGCTACACCTTC.

This clonotype was recorded a few times. The chain links TRBV11-2 to TRBJ2-4; 11 bases agree with TRBD2. Germline-derived CDR1 and CDR2 are SGHAT and FQNNGV. With V trimmed by 2 bases and J by 8 bases, 14 bases remained unmatched. The CDR3 covers 18 residues. The CDR3 is CASSLPSGGPLSFYIQYF. CDR3 DNA sequence: TGTGCCAGCAGCTTACCTAGCGGGGGGCCCCTATCGTTTTACATTCAGTACTTC.

DNA for the CDR3: TGTGCCAGCAGTGAAGTGGACAGCCCCTACAATGAGCAGTTCTTC. Translating it yields CASSEVDSPYNEQFF. J is TRBJ2-1 and V is TRBV2; D possibly corresponds to TRBD1 (6 bases). Trimming took off 1 base at V and 2 bases at J, with 9 bases between the two ends. The CDR3 covers 15 residues. Germline lookup yields CDR1 SNHLY and CDR2 FYNNEI.

This chain joins TRBV12-5 and TRBJ2-7; D remains unclear. The CDR3 has 13 residues. Germline V gives CDR1 LGHNT, CDR2 FRNRAP. V lost 1 base to trimming and J lost 3 bases, with 7 bases between them. CDR3 in amino acids: CASGLGGFYEQYF. DNA of the CDR3: TGTGCTAGTGGTTTGGGGGGTTTCTACGAGCAGTACTTC. Looking up the rest from reference TRBV12-5 and TRBJ2-7 gives the full variable domain: DARVTQTPRHKVTEMGQEVTMRCQPILGHNTVFWYRQTMMQGLELLAYFRNRAPLDDSGMPKDRFSAEMPDATLATLKIQPSEPRDSAVYFCASGLGGFYEQYFGPGTRLTVT.

J is TRBJ1-1 and V is TRBV20-1; D gene unclear. Trimming pared 6 bases from V and 4 bases from J, leaving 18 bases between. This CDR3 has 14 amino acids. Germline CDR1 is DFQATT and CDR2 is SNEGSKA (reference sequence). DNA for the CDR3: TGCAGTGCAACTGTCCCGGGTGGCGTCACTGAAGCTTTCTTT. Its protein product is CSATVPGGVTEAFF.

This clonotype was detected ten times or more. The genes are TRBV9 and TRBJ1-6; possibly TRBD1 for D (5 bases). The CDR3 is made up of 15 amino acids. Germline values: CDR1 SGDLS, CDR2 YYNGEE. With 0 bases removed from V and 7 bases from J, the gap between germline ends came to 11 bases. The CDR3 DNA sequence: TGTGCCAGCAGCGTAGCGGAGGGGCACAATTCACCCCTCCACTTT. The encoded protein is CASSVAEGHNSPLHF.

This clonotype was seen many times. This sequence joins TRBV3-1 and TRBJ1-2; a weak D match, TRBD1 (6 bases). This CDR3 spans 14 amino acids. CDR1 LGHDT and CDR2 YNNKEL come from the germline V gene (reference sequence). V lost 2 bases and J 4 bases, leaving 11 bases between the germline ends. CDR3 region: CASSQRTATYGYTF. CDR3 DNA sequence: TGTGCCAGCAGCCAAAGGACAGCCACCTATGGCTACACCTTC.

This clonotype appeared many times. The V gene is TRBV18, the J gene TRBJ2-2, with 7 bases lining up with TRBD1. The germline V gene encodes CDR1 KGHSH and CDR2 LQKENI. Losses at the gene ends were 3 bases for V and 0 bases for J; bases not matched to a gene: 4. This CDR3 comprises 16 residues. CDR3 DNA sequence: TGTGCCAGCTCACCGAAGGGGGCCACGAACACCGGGGAGCTGTTTTTT. It codes for CASSPKGATNTGELFF.

There are many counts of this clonotype. This chain joins TRBV5-1 and TRBJ2-5; 8 nucleotides agree with TRBD2. The trim removed 4 bases at V and 4 bases at J, leaving 12 bases unmatched. This CDR3 contains 16 residues. The germline V gene has CDR1 SGHRS and CDR2 YFSETQ. The CDR3 DNA follows: TGCGCCAGCAGCGTTGGATTGGCGGGGGGCGTAGAGACCCAGTACTTC. The encoded protein is CASSVGLAGGVETQYF.

This clonotype has just a few counts. The chain employs TRBV6-5 and TRBJ1-1; 8 bases fit TRBD1. CDR3 size: 11 residues. V dropped 10 bases and J dropped 10; count of bases not matched to a gene: 8. Germline V gene lookup returns CDR1 MNHEY and CDR2 SVGAGI. CDR3 protein: CATTHGQGAFF. CDR3 nucleotides: TGTGCCACCACACACGGACAGGGAGCTTTCTTT.

This clonotype was counted many times. The CDR3 protein is CASSLRGLASSQPQHF. In nucleotides, the CDR3 is TGTGCCAGCAGCCTAAGGGGGCTGGCCAGTAGTCAGCCCCAGCATTTT. The V gene is TRBV7-8, the J gene TRBJ1-5; 7 positions agree with TRBD1. The trim removed 5 bases at V and 6 bases at J, leaving 13 bases unmatched. The germline gives CDR1 SGHVS, CDR2 FQNEAQ. The CDR3 length is 16 residues.

The chain recombines TRBV11-2 with TRBJ1-6, with D possibly being TRBD1 (5 bases). The ends were cut back, 2 bases at V and 7 bases at J, with 15 bases in the middle. The CDR3 has 16 residues. Looked up from germline, CDR1 is SGHAT and CDR2 is FQNNGV. CDR3 in DNA: TGTGCCAGCAGCTTACGGGACCGAAGGTTAAATTCACCCCTCCACTTT. Translated: CASSLRDRRLNSPLHF.

The V and J genes are TRBV27 and TRBJ2-3; D is uncertain. Trimming removed 0 bases from V and 1 base from J, with 14 bases in between. The CDR3 has 17 residues. Germline V CDR1 and CDR2: MNHEY, SMNVEV (reference sequence). CDR3 region: CASSLSRLYSGTDTQYF. The CDR3 region has the DNA TGTGCCAGCAGTTTATCGAGACTGTATTCCGGCACAGATACGCAGTATTTT.

As for this clonotype: A much more abundant neighbour one base away suggests this may be a read error. The chain couples TRBV4-1 to TRBJ2-5; possibly TRBD1 for D (5 bases). Germline CDR1 reads MGHRA; CDR2 reads YSYEKL. The CDR3 totals 14 residues. Deletions cut 4 bases from V and 5 bases from J, with 14 bases between. CDR3 sequence (DNA): TGCGCCAGCAGCCGAAGACAGTTTACGGAGACCCAGTACTTC. Translated, it gives CASSRRQFTETQYF.

This clonotype was observed a few times. CDR3 nucleotides: TGCAGTGCTCGGGCCAATCGCAGTCCGCCTCCCGGAGGACTGTTCTTC. Protein sequence: CSARANRSPPPGGLFF. This chain joins TRBV20-1 and TRBJ2-1, with D maybe TRBD2 (5 bases). Per the germline V gene, CDR1 is DFQATT and CDR2 is SNEGSKA (reference sequence). This CDR3 is 16 amino acids long. Trimming shortened V by 5 bases and J by 15 bases, and 32 bases separated the two germline ends.

This clonotype was recorded many times. The chain recombines TRBV20-1 with TRBJ1-5; D is unclear. V lost 7 bases, J lost 8 bases, and 15 bases lay in between. The germline CDR1 and CDR2 sequences are DFQATT and SNEGSKA (reference sequence). The CDR3 consists of 12 residues. For the CDR3, the DNA is TGCAGTGAAAAGACTGGGGAAGAGCCCCAGCATTTT. Residues: CSEKTGEEPQHF.

In its sample, this clonotype was seen many times. J is TRBJ2-3 and V is TRBV4-1; TRBD2 agrees at 14 bases. This CDR3 is 19 amino acids long. The germline gives CDR1 MGHRA, CDR2 YSYEKL. V lost 1 base to trimming and J lost 0 bases; unmatched junction nucleotides: 6. The CDR3 DNA sequence: TGCGCCAGCAGCCAAGGGACTAGCGGGGGGCTGTCTAGCACAGATACGCAGTATTTT. Translated, it gives CASSQGTSGGLSSTDTQYF.

There are a few counts of this clonotype. This chain connects TRBV29-1 to TRBJ2-7; D might be TRBD1 (5 bases). Germline V gives CDR1 SQVTM, CDR2 ANQGSEA. The CDR3 consists of 14 residues. With 4 bases removed from V and 3 bases from J, the gap between germline ends came to 16 bases. The CDR3 coding sequence is TGCAGCGTTGTATCCGGGTTCAGGGACTACGAGCAGTACTTC. Amino acid sequence: CSVVSGFRDYEQYF.

V gene TRBV20-1 combines with J gene TRBJ2-1, with 8 nucleotides matching TRBD1. V shed 5 bases and J 6 bases; nucleotides not matched to a gene: 12. Germline V lookup: CDR1 DFQATT, CDR2 SNEGSKA (reference sequence). This CDR3 contains 15 residues. In DNA, the CDR3 is TGCAGTGCTCAAAAGGACAGGGCAGGAGGCAATGAGCAGTTCTTC. Protein product: CSAQKDRAGGNEQFF.

This clonotype was observed many times. The chain joins TRBV7-9 to TRBJ2-5; 8 positions match TRBD1. CDR1 SEHNR and CDR2 FQNEAQ come from the germline V gene (reference sequence). This CDR3 contains 15 residues. V dropped 2 bases and J dropped 4; count of bases not matched to a gene: 6. The CDR3 loop is CASSLSQGVVETQYF. The CDR3 DNA is TGTGCCAGCAGCTTATCACAGGGGGTTGTAGAGACCCAGTACTTC.

The rearrangement uses TRBV7-8 and TRBJ1-1, with D hard to call. CDR1 and CDR2 from the germline V gene are SGHVS and FQNEAQ. The V and J ends lost 3 bases and 3 bases respectively, with 11 bases between them. The CDR3 is 14 amino acids. As DNA, the CDR3 is TGTGCCAGCAGCTTTGACCACAGCTACACTGAAGCTTTCTTT. It is translated as CASSFDHSYTEAFF.

This clonotype was picked up many times. The chain has TRBV28 and TRBJ2-7, with 7 bases that match TRBD1. In germline, CDR1 is MDHEN, CDR2 SYDVKM. V was pared by 8 bases and J by 6 bases, with 10 bases of the junction left unmatched. The CDR3 length is 13 residues. The CDR3 region is CASEDRVVVEQYF. The CDR3, as DNA: TGTGCCAGCGAAGACAGGGTGGTTGTCGAGCAGTACTTC.

This clonotype was found many times. V usage is TRBV7-2 and J usage is TRBJ2-6; D remains ambiguous. V dropped 5 bases and J dropped 0 bases, with 8 bases sitting between them. This CDR3 has 15 residues. Looked up from germline, CDR1 is SGHTA and CDR2 is FQGNSA. In DNA form, the CDR3 reads TGTGCCAGCAGCCCCCCTAGCTCTGGGGCCAACGTCCTGACTTTC. Its protein product is CASSPPSSGANVLTF. The full variable domain, completed using reference TRBV7-2 and TRBJ2-6, is GAGVSQSPSNKVTEKGKDVELRCDPISGHTALYWYRQSLGQGLEFLIYFQGNSAPDKSGLPSDRFSAERTGGSVSTLTIQRTQQEDSAVYLCASSPPSSGANVLTFGAGSRLTVL.